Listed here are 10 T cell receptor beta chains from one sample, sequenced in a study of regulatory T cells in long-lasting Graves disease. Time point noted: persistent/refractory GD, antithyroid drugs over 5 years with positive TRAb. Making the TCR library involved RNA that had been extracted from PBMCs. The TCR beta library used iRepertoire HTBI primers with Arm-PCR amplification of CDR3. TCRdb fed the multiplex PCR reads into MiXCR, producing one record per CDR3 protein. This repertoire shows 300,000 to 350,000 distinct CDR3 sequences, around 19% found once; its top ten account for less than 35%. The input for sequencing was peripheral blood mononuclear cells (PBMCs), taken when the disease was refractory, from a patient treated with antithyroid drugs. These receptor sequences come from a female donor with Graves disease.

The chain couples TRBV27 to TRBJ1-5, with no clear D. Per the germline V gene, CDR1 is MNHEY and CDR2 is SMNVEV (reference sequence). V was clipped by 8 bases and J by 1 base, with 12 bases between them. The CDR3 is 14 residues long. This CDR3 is CASRSYYSNQPQHF. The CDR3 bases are TGTGCCAGCCGCTCTTACTACAGCAATCAGCCCCAGCATTTT.

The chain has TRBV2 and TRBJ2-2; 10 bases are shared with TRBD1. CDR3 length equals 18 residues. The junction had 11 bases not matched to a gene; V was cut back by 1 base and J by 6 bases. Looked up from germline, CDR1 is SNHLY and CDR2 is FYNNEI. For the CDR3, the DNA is TGTGCCAGCAGTGAAGAGGGGGCCGGGACAGGGGTACCCGGGGAGCTGTTTTTT. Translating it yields CASSEEGAGTGVPGELFF.

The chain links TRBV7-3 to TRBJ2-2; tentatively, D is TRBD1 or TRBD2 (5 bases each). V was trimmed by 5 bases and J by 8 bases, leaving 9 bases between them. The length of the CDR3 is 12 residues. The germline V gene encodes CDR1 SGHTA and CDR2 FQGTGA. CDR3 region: CASSLWGGELFF. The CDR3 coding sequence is TGTGCCAGCAGCCTCTGGGGGGGGGAGCTGTTTTTT.

DNA of the CDR3: TGTGCCAGCAGTTTGACAGGGGTAGGTCCCCAGCATTTT. This codes for CASSLTGVGPQHF. The J gene is TRBJ1-5, the V gene TRBV12-3 or TRBV12-4; 8 positions agree with TRBD1. Germline trimming cut 3 bases from V and 10 bases from J; bases unmatched to any gene: 5. This CDR3 comprises 13 residues.

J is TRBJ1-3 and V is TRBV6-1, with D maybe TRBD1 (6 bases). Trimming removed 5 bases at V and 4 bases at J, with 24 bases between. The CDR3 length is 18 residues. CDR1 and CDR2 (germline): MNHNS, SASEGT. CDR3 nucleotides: TGTGCCAGCAGTCGAGGAGTAGGGGCCGGGGGCTCAGGAAACACCATATATTTT. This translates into CASSRGVGAGGSGNTIYF.

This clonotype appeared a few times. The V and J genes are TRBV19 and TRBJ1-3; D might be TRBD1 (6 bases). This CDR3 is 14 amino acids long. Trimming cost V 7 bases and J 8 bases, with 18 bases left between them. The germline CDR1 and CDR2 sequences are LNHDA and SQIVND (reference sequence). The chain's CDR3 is CASTSSGGRYTIYF. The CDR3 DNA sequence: TGTGCCAGTACCAGCTCGGGGGGCCGGTACACCATATATTTT.

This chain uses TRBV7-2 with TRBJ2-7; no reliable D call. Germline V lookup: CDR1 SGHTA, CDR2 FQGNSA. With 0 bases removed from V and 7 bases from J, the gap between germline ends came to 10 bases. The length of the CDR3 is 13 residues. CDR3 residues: CASSLAADGEQYF. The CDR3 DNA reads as TGTGCCAGCAGCTTAGCCGCGGACGGTGAGCAGTACTTC.

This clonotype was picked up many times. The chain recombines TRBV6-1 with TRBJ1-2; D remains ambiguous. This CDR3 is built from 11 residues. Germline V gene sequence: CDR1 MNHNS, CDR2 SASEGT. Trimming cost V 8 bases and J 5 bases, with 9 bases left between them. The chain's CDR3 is CASGSDYGYTF. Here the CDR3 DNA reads TGTGCCAGCGGCTCGGATTATGGCTACACCTTC.

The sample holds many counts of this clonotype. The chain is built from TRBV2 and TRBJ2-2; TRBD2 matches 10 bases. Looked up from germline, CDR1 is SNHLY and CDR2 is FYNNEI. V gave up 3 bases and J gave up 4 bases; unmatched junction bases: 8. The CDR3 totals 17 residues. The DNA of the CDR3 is TGTGCCAGCAGTGACGGACTAGCGGCCTCGAGCACCGGGGAGCTGTTTTTT. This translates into CASSDGLAASSTGELFF.

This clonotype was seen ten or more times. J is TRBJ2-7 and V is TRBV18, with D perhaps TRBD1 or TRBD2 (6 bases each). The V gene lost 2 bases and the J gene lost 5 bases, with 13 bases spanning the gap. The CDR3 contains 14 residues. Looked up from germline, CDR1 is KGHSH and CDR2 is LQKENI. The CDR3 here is CASSPIGGLNEQYF. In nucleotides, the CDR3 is TGTGCCAGCTCACCAATAGGGGGGCTCAACGAGCAGTACTTC.